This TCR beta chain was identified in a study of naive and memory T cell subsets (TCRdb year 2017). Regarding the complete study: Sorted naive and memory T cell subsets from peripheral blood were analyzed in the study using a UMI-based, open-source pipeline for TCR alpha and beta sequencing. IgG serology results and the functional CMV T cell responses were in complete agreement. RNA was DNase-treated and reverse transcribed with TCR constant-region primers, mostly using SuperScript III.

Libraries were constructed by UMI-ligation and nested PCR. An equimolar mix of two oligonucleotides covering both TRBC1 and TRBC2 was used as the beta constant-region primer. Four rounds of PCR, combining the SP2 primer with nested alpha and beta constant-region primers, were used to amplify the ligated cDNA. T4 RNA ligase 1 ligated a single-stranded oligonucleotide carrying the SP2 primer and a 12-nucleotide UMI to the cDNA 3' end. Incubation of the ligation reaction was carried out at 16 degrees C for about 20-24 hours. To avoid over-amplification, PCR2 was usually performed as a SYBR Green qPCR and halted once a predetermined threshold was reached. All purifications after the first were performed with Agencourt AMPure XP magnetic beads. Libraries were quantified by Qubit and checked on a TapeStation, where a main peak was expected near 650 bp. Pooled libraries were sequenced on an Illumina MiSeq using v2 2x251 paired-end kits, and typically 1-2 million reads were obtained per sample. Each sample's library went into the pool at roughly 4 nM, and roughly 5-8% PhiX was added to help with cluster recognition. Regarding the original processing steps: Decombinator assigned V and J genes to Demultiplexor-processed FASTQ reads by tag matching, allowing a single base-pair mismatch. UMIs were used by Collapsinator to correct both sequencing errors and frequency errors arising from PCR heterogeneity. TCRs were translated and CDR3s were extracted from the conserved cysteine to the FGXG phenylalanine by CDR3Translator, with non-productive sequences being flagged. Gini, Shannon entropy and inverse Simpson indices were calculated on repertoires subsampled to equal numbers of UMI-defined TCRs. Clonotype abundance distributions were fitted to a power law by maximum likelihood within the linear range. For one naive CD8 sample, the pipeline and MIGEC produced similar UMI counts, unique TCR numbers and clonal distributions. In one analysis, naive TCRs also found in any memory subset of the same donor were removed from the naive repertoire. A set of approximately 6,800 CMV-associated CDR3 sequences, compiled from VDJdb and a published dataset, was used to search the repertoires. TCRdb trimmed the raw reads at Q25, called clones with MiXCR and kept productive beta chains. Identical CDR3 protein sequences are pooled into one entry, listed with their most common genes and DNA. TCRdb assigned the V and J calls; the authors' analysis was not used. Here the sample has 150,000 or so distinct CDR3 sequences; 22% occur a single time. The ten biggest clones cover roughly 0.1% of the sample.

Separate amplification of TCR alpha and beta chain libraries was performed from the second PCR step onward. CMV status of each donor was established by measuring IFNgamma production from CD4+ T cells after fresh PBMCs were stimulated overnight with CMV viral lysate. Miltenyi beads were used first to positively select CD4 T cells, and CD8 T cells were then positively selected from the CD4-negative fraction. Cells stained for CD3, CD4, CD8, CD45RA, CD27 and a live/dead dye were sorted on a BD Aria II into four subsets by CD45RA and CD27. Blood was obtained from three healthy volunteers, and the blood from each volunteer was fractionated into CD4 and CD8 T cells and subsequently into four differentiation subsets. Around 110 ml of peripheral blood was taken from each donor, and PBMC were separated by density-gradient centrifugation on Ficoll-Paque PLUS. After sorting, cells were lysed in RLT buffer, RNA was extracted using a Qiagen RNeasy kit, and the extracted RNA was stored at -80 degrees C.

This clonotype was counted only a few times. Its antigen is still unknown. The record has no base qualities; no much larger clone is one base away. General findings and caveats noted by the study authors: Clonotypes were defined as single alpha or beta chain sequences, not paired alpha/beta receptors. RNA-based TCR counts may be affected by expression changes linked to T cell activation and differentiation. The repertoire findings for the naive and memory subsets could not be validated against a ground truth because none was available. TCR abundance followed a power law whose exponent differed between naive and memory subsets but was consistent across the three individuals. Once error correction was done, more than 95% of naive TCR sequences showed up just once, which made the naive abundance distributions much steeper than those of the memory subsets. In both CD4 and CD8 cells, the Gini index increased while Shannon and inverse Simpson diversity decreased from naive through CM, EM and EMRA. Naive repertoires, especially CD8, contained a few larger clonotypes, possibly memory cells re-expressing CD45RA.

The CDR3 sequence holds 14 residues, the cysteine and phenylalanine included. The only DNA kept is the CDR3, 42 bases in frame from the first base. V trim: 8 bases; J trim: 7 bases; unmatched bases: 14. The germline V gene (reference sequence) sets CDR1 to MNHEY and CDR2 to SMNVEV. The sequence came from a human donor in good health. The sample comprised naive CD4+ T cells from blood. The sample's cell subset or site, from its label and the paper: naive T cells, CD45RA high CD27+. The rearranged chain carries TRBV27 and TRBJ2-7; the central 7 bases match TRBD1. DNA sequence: TGTGCCAGCGGCCGCAAGAACAGGGGTCAGGAGCAGTACTTC. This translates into CASGRKNRGQEQYF.